The TCR beta chain described here comes from a study of CD8 T cells in ankylosing spondylitis. Findings and caveats of the study: Disease-linked clones were CD8+ and relatively rare in peripheral blood.

With regard to this clonotype: Its matching antigen is unknown.

TCRdb recomputed calls from the 5' RACE reads with MiXCR, one row per CDR3 protein. Of some 300,000 distinct CDR3 sequences listed, 20% are singletons. The clonotype originates from a female donor with ankylosing spondylitis or in good health (not recorded which). The sequenced sample consisted of blood, either unsorted or a sorted T cell fraction (not recorded which).

CDR3 protein: CASRTSGNNEQFF. The CDR3, as DNA: TGTGCCAGCAGGACTAGCGGGAACAATGAGCAGTTCTTC. The rearrangement links TRBV6-1 to TRBJ2-1; 11 nucleotides agree with TRBD2. The V gene's germline CDR1 is MNHNS and CDR2 SASEGT. With V trimmed by 6 bases and J by 5 bases, 0 bases remained unmatched. CDR3 length equals 13 residues.